This T cell receptor (beta chain) was documented in a study of blood T cells in healthy people across ages. V gave up 1 base and J gave up 7 bases; unmatched junction bases: 17. Germline V gene sequence: CDR1 DFQATT, CDR2 SNEGSKA (reference sequence). There are 18 residues in the CDR3. Alongside a J-beta primer mix, a sample-barcoded 5' primer served in a second PCR lasting roughly 7 to 11 cycles. MiXCR was run by TCRdb on the 5' RACE reads, yielding one entry per CDR3 protein. The sample records roughly 560,000 distinct CDR3 sequences, about 24% being singletons. Another study also made use of these data, one on T cells of mothers and their children. That publication notes: Donation was provided by three healthy Caucasian mothers along with their six children. Over 8.5 million reads per mother and roughly 3 million per child were obtained.

The J gene is TRBJ1-2, the V gene TRBV20-1, with TRBD1 matching over 11 bases. Sequences were obtained from blood. The TCR was taken from a boy under 18 in good health. CDR3 nucleotides: TGCAGTGCTAGAGTCGGTAAAGGACAGGGGGCGGACAATCGTGGCTACACCTTC. This encodes CSARVGKGQGADNRGYTF.